The rows below give T cell receptor beta chains drawn from one sample of a study of blood T cell repertoires in COVID-19. Assay used: immunoSEQ multiplex PCR; TCRdb lists only in-frame clones, some missing. The sample lists 100,000 to 150,000 clones, around 80% occurring once. Sequencing was done on a sample of peripheral blood. The receptors here all came from an older man with active or convalescent COVID-19. Both conserved end residues are part of each CDR3. Fields, in order: clone size, D gene, CDR3 length, V gene, J gene, CDR3 protein, CDR3 DNA. A D gene is named only where the DNA matches it firmly. Expanded clones are given a class, and other clones once, few, many or no size at all.

clone_size: -; d_call: TRBD2; cdr3_length: 16; v_call: TRBV28; j_call: TRBJ2-5; cdr3_aa: CASSLSGTSGRETQYF; cdr3_nt: TGTGCCAGCAGTTTGTCCGGGACTAGCGGACGGGAGACCCAGTACTTC
clone_size: few; d_call: -; cdr3_length: 15; v_call: TRBV4-3; j_call: TRBJ1-6; cdr3_aa: CASSQDGTYNSPLHF; cdr3_nt: TGCGCCAGCAGCCAAGACGGGACTTATAATTCACCCCTCCACTTT
clone_size: -; d_call: TRBD1; cdr3_length: 15; v_call: TRBV27; j_call: TRBJ1-5; cdr3_aa: CASSFTGVSNQPQHF; cdr3_nt: TGTGCCAGCAGTTTTACAGGGGTTAGCAATCAGCCCCAGCATTTT
clone_size: -; d_call: -; cdr3_length: 12; v_call: TRBV21-1; j_call: TRBJ1-5; cdr3_aa: CASTLKDQPQHF; cdr3_nt: TGTGCCAGCACACTGAAAGATCAGCCCCAGCATTTT
clone_size: many; d_call: TRBD2; cdr3_length: 13; v_call: TRBV5-4; j_call: TRBJ2-5; cdr3_aa: CATLTSEERTQYF; cdr3_nt: TGTGCCACTCTGACTAGCGAGGAGAGGACCCAGTACTTC
clone_size: -; d_call: -; cdr3_length: 14; v_call: TRBV5-1; j_call: TRBJ1-3; cdr3_aa: CASREGSSGNTIYF; cdr3_nt: TGCGCCAGCCGCGAGGGATCCTCTGGAAACACCATATATTTT
clone_size: -; d_call: -; cdr3_length: 13; v_call: TRBV2; j_call: TRBJ2-5; cdr3_aa: CASRGLRQETQYF; cdr3_nt: TGTGCCAGCAGAGGACTCCGCCAAGAGACCCAGTACTTC
clone_size: -; d_call: TRBD2; cdr3_length: 15; v_call: TRBV27; j_call: TRBJ2-1; cdr3_aa: CASSPRAGGPNEQFF; cdr3_nt: TGTGCCAGCAGTCCTCGAGCGGGGGGGCCTAATGAGCAGTTCTTC
clone_size: -; d_call: TRBD2; cdr3_length: 17; v_call: TRBV4-2; j_call: TRBJ2-7; cdr3_aa: CASSQDYRRGGSYEQYF; cdr3_nt: TGTGCCAGCAGCCAAGACTATAGGCGGGGGGGCTCCTACGAGCAGTACTTC
clone_size: -; d_call: -; cdr3_length: 14; v_call: TRBV15; j_call: TRBJ2-7; cdr3_aa: CVTSRDRSTYEQYF; cdr3_nt: TGTGTCACCAGCAGAGATAGATCGACCTACGAGCAGTACTTC
clone_size: -; d_call: TRBD1; cdr3_length: 17; v_call: TRBV6-4; j_call: TRBJ1-5; cdr3_aa: CASSGHLGTGGNQPQHF; cdr3_nt: TGTGCCAGCAGTGGACATTTAGGGACAGGGGGAAATCAGCCCCAGCATTTT
clone_size: once; d_call: -; cdr3_length: 14; v_call: TRBV5-1; j_call: TRBJ2-3; cdr3_aa: CASTTQGGADTQYF; cdr3_nt: TGCGCCAGCACCACCCAGGGGGGAGCAGATACGCAGTATTTT
clone_size: once; d_call: -; cdr3_length: 14; v_call: TRBV7-3; j_call: TRBJ1-1; cdr3_aa: CASSLLGRGTEAFF; cdr3_nt: TGTGCCAGCAGCTTACTCGGTCGGGGAACTGAAGCTTTCTTT
clone_size: -; d_call: TRBD1; cdr3_length: 17; v_call: TRBV7-6; j_call: TRBJ2-3; cdr3_aa: CASSLPARGQGTYTQYF; cdr3_nt: TGTGCCAGCAGCTTACCTGCGAGGGGACAGGGTACTTATACGCAGTATTTT
clone_size: few; d_call: -; cdr3_length: 16; v_call: TRBV10-3; j_call: TRBJ2-7; cdr3_aa: CAISESWGVGSYEQYF; cdr3_nt: TGTGCCATCAGTGAGTCGTGGGGCGTGGGGTCCTACGAGCAGTACTTC
clone_size: -; d_call: -; cdr3_length: 16; v_call: TRBV5-6; j_call: TRBJ2-3; cdr3_aa: CASSGYGLAETDTQYF; cdr3_nt: TGTGCCAGCAGCGGGTACGGGCTAGCTGAGACAGATACGCAGTATTTT
clone_size: -; d_call: -; cdr3_length: 14; v_call: TRBV9; j_call: TRBJ2-1; cdr3_aa: CASSPPTGVVEQFF; cdr3_nt: TGTGCCAGCAGCCCCCCTACCGGGGTGGTTGAGCAGTTCTTC
clone_size: -; d_call: -; cdr3_length: 14; v_call: TRBV3-1/TRBV3-2; j_call: TRBJ1-1; cdr3_aa: CASSQAGNGAEAFF; cdr3_nt: TGTGCCAGCAGCCAAGCGGGGAATGGGGCTGAAGCTTTCTTT
clone_size: -; d_call: TRBD1; cdr3_length: 15; v_call: TRBV7-9; j_call: TRBJ1-4; cdr3_aa: CASSPGQGDNEKLFF; cdr3_nt: TGTGCCAGCAGCCCAGGACAGGGAGATAATGAAAAACTGTTTTTT
clone_size: -; d_call: TRBD2; cdr3_length: 15; v_call: TRBV27; j_call: TRBJ2-5; cdr3_aa: CASSLSGLAGKTQYF; cdr3_nt: TGTGCCAGCAGTTTATCGGGACTAGCGGGGAAGACCCAGTACTTC
clone_size: few; d_call: TRBD1; cdr3_length: 14; v_call: TRBV7-9; j_call: TRBJ1-2; cdr3_aa: CASSRGQVNYGYTF; cdr3_nt: TGTGCCAGCAGCAGGGGACAGGTCAACTATGGCTACACCTTC
clone_size: once; d_call: TRBD1; cdr3_length: 13; v_call: TRBV7-2; j_call: TRBJ2-1; cdr3_aa: CASSIGTVRGQFF; cdr3_nt: TGTGCCAGCAGCATCGGGACAGTGAGGGGGCAGTTCTTC
clone_size: -; d_call: -; cdr3_length: 11; v_call: TRBV29-1; j_call: TRBJ1-2; cdr3_aa: CSVAEGAGYTF; cdr3_nt: TGCAGCGTTGCCGAAGGGGCTGGCTACACCTTC
clone_size: -; d_call: -; cdr3_length: 13; v_call: TRBV19; j_call: TRBJ2-5; cdr3_aa: CASSILRGETQYF; cdr3_nt: TGTGCCAGTAGTATTCTAAGGGGAGAGACCCAGTACTTC
clone_size: -; d_call: -; cdr3_length: 17; v_call: TRBV6-1; j_call: TRBJ1-2; cdr3_aa: CASSESPQRGTNYGYTF; cdr3_nt: TGTGCCAGCAGTGAATCCCCCCAAAGGGGGACGAACTATGGCTACACCTTC
clone_size: few; d_call: -; cdr3_length: 12; v_call: TRBV12-3/TRBV12-4; j_call: TRBJ1-2; cdr3_aa: CASSFGIHGYTF; cdr3_nt: TGTGCCAGCAGTTTCGGGATCCATGGCTACACCTTC
clone_size: -; d_call: TRBD1; cdr3_length: 16; v_call: TRBV7-2; j_call: TRBJ1-6; cdr3_aa: CASSLSTGGTNSPLHF; cdr3_nt: TGTGCCAGCAGCTTATCGACAGGGGGGACAAATTCACCCCTCCACTTT
clone_size: -; d_call: -; cdr3_length: 14; v_call: TRBV21-1; j_call: TRBJ1-2; cdr3_aa: CASSHPFEIYGYTF; cdr3_nt: TGTGCCAGCAGCCATCCCTTTGAGATCTATGGCTACACCTTC
clone_size: few; d_call: TRBD1; cdr3_length: 18; v_call: TRBV7-9; j_call: TRBJ1-2; cdr3_aa: CASSFERDRNVFNYGYTF; cdr3_nt: TGTGCCAGCAGCTTCGAAAGGGACAGAAATGTCTTTAACTATGGCTACACCTTC
clone_size: -; d_call: TRBD1; cdr3_length: 15; v_call: TRBV6-2/TRBV6-3; j_call: TRBJ1-1; cdr3_aa: CASSYSEYRGPEAFF; cdr3_nt: TGTGCCAGCAGTTACTCAGAGTACAGGGGGCCGGAAGCTTTCTTT
clone_size: -; d_call: -; cdr3_length: 13; v_call: TRBV5-6; j_call: TRBJ1-1; cdr3_aa: CASSRGATTEAFF; cdr3_nt: TGTGCCAGCAGTCGCGGCGCTACTACTGAAGCTTTCTTT
clone_size: -; d_call: -; cdr3_length: 13; v_call: TRBV11-3; j_call: TRBJ2-1; cdr3_aa: CASSLVEGGEQFF; cdr3_nt: TGTGCCAGCAGCTTAGTGGAGGGTGGTGAGCAGTTCTTC
clone_size: -; d_call: -; cdr3_length: 13; v_call: TRBV2; j_call: TRBJ1-3; cdr3_aa: CASSVEGPDTIYF; cdr3_nt: TGTGCCAGCAGTGTGGAGGGTCCGGACACCATATATTTT
clone_size: -; d_call: -; cdr3_length: 15; v_call: TRBV5-1; j_call: TRBJ2-7; cdr3_aa: CASSLRGGEDYEQYF; cdr3_nt: TGCGCCAGCAGCTTGCGTGGAGGGGAGGACTACGAGCAGTACTTC
clone_size: few; d_call: -; cdr3_length: 13; v_call: TRBV25-1; j_call: TRBJ2-7; cdr3_aa: CASSDKGAYEQYF; cdr3_nt: TGTGCCAGCAGTGATAAGGGAGCCTACGAGCAGTACTTC
clone_size: -; d_call: TRBD2; cdr3_length: 17; v_call: TRBV27; j_call: TRBJ2-3; cdr3_aa: CASSGTSGGAGRHTQYF; cdr3_nt: TGTGCCAGCAGTGGGACTAGCGGGGGGGCAGGACGTCATACGCAGTATTTT
clone_size: -; d_call: TRBD2; cdr3_length: 18; v_call: TRBV7-3; j_call: TRBJ2-3; cdr3_aa: CASSLRTQTSGDTDTQYF; cdr3_nt: TGTGCCAGCAGCCTTCGGACACAGACTAGCGGGGACACAGATACGCAGTATTTT
clone_size: -; d_call: TRBD1; cdr3_length: 15; v_call: TRBV19; j_call: TRBJ1-4; cdr3_aa: CASSDYRGSNEKLFF; cdr3_nt: TGTGCCAGTAGTGACTACAGGGGGTCTAATGAAAAACTGTTTTTT
clone_size: few; d_call: -; cdr3_length: 14; v_call: TRBV4-2; j_call: TRBJ2-1; cdr3_aa: CASSQDGPLGEQFF; cdr3_nt: TGTGCCAGCAGCCAAGATGGGCCATTAGGTGAGCAGTTCTTC
clone_size: -; d_call: -; cdr3_length: 16; v_call: TRBV27; j_call: TRBJ2-2; cdr3_aa: CASSLGTGSGTGELFF; cdr3_nt: TGTGCCAGCAGTTTAGGAACAGGGTCGGGCACCGGGGAGCTGTTTTTT
clone_size: -; d_call: -; cdr3_length: 14; v_call: TRBV4-2; j_call: TRBJ2-5; cdr3_aa: CASSQWGQQETQYF; cdr3_nt: TGTGCCAGCAGCCAATGGGGACAACAAGAGACCCAGTACTTC
clone_size: few; d_call: -; cdr3_length: 13; v_call: TRBV29-1; j_call: TRBJ2-7; cdr3_aa: CSVLGTASYEQYF; cdr3_nt: TGCAGCGTCCTTGGCACAGCCTCCTACGAGCAGTACTTC
clone_size: -; d_call: -; cdr3_length: 12; v_call: TRBV3-1/TRBV3-2; j_call: TRBJ2-7; cdr3_aa: CASRQTGYEQYF; cdr3_nt: TGTGCCAGCAGACAAACAGGGTACGAGCAGTACTTC
clone_size: -; d_call: TRBD1; cdr3_length: 16; v_call: TRBV9; j_call: TRBJ2-7; cdr3_aa: CASSVGGTGTPWEQYF; cdr3_nt: TGTGCCAGCAGCGTAGGAGGGACAGGGACACCCTGGGAGCAGTACTTC
clone_size: -; d_call: TRBD2; cdr3_length: 14; v_call: TRBV5-4; j_call: TRBJ2-1; cdr3_aa: CASRYSGGNNEQFF; cdr3_nt: TGTGCCAGCAGGTATAGCGGGGGGAACAATGAGCAGTTCTTC
clone_size: -; d_call: TRBD1; cdr3_length: 14; v_call: TRBV6-5; j_call: TRBJ2-4; cdr3_aa: CASRLKDRGNIQYF; cdr3_nt: TGTGCCAGCAGACTTAAGGACAGGGGAAACATTCAGTACTTC
clone_size: -; d_call: -; cdr3_length: 15; v_call: TRBV3-1/TRBV3-2; j_call: TRBJ2-7; cdr3_aa: CASSQDSGIFYEQYF; cdr3_nt: TGTGCCAGCAGCCAAGATTCAGGGATCTTCTACGAGCAGTACTTC
clone_size: -; d_call: TRBD1; cdr3_length: 13; v_call: TRBV30; j_call: TRBJ2-7; cdr3_aa: CAWSGQVNYEQYF; cdr3_nt: TGTGCCTGGAGCGGACAGGTCAATTACGAGCAGTACTTC
clone_size: -; d_call: TRBD1; cdr3_length: 14; v_call: TRBV7-9; j_call: TRBJ1-2; cdr3_aa: CASSSQAGGVGYTF; cdr3_nt: TGTGCCAGCAGCTCCCAAGCAGGGGGAGTAGGCTACACCTTC
clone_size: -; d_call: TRBD1; cdr3_length: 15; v_call: TRBV2; j_call: TRBJ1-2; cdr3_aa: CASIEDRGGGDGYTF; cdr3_nt: TGTGCCAGCATCGAAGACAGGGGAGGAGGGGATGGCTACACCTTC
clone_size: -; d_call: TRBD1; cdr3_length: 17; v_call: TRBV7-9; j_call: TRBJ2-1; cdr3_aa: CASSLVSGDSSYNEQFF; cdr3_nt: TGTGCCAGCAGCTTAGTCTCCGGGGACAGCTCCTACAATGAGCAGTTCTTC
clone_size: -; d_call: -; cdr3_length: 15; v_call: TRBV4-3; j_call: TRBJ1-2; cdr3_aa: CASSHQTVESFGYTF; cdr3_nt: TGCGCCAGCAGCCACCAGACAGTTGAGTCCTTTGGCTACACCTTC
clone_size: -; d_call: -; cdr3_length: 15; v_call: TRBV6-5; j_call: TRBJ2-3; cdr3_aa: CASSSGHPRADTQYF; cdr3_nt: TGTGCCAGCAGTTCGGGACACCCTAGGGCAGATACGCAGTATTTT
clone_size: -; d_call: TRBD2; cdr3_length: 15; v_call: TRBV7-2; j_call: TRBJ2-3; cdr3_aa: CASSRTSGESDTQYF; cdr3_nt: TGTGCCAGCAGCCGGACTAGCGGGGAATCAGATACGCAGTATTTT
clone_size: once; d_call: -; cdr3_length: 15; v_call: TRBV19; j_call: TRBJ1-1; cdr3_aa: CASLYRPNMNTEAFF; cdr3_nt: TGTGCCAGTCTCTACAGGCCCAACATGAACACTGAAGCTTTCTTT